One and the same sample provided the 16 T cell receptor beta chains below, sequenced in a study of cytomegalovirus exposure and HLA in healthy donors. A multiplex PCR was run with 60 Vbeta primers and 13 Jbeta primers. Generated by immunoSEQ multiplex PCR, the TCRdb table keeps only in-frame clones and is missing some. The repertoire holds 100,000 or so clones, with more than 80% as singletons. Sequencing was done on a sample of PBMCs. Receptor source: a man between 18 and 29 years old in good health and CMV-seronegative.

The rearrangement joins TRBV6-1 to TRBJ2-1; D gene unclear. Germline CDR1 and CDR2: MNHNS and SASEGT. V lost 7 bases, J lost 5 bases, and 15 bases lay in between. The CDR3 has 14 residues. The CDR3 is CASNLPLANNEQFF. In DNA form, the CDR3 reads TGTGCCAGCAACTTACCCCTTGCTAACAATGAGCAGTTCTTC.

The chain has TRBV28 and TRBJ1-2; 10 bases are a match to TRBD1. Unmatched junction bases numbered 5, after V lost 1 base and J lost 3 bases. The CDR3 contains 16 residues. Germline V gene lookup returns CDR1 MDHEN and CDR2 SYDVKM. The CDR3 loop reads CASSLSGTGVHYGYTF. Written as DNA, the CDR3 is TGTGCCAGCAGTTTATCCGGGACAGGGGTGCACTATGGCTACACCTTC.

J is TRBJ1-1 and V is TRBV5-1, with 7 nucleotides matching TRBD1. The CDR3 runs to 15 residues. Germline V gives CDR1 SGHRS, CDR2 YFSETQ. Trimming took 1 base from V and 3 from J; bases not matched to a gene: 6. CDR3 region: CASSLRGRGDTEAFF. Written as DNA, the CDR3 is TGCGCCAGCAGCTTGAGGGGGCGAGGGGACACTGAAGCTTTCTTT.

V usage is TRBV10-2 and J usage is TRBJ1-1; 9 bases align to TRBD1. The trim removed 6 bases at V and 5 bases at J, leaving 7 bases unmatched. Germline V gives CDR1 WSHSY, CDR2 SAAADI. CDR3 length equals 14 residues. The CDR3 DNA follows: TGCGCCAGCAGGGTGGACAGGGGTTCGACTGAAGCTTTCTTT. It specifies CASRVDRGSTEAFF.

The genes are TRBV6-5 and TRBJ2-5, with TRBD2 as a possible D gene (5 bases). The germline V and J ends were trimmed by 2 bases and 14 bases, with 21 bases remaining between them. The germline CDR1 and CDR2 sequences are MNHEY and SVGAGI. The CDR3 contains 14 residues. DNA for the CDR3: TGTGCCAGCAGTTACCGGAAATTCGACTATAATGCCTACTTC. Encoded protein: CASSYRKFDYNAYF.

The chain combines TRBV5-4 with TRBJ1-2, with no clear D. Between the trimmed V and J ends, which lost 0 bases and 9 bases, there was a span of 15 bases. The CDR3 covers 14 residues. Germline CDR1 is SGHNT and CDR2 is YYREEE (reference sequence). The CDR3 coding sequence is TGTGCCAGCAGCTTGGCCAACGGGGTCAGGAGCTACACCTTC. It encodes CASSLANGVRSYTF. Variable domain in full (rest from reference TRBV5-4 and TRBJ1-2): ETGVTQSPTHLIKTRGQQVTLRCSSQSGHNTVSWYQQALGQGPQFIFQYYREEENGRGNFPPRFSGLQFPNYSSELNVNALELDDSALYLCASSLANGVRSYTFGSGTRLTVV.

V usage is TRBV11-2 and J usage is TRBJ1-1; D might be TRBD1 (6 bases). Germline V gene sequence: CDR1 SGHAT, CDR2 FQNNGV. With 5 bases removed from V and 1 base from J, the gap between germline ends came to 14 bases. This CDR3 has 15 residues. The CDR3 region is CASSPLIGGNTEAFF. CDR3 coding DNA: TGTGCCAGCAGCCCCCTGATAGGGGGGAACACTGAAGCTTTCTTT.

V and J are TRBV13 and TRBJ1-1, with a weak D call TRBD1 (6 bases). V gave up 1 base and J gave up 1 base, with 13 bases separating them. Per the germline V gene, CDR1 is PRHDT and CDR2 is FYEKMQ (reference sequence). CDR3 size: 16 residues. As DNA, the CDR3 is TGTGCCAGCAGCTTAGAACAGGGCCATTCGAACACTGAAGCTTTCTTT. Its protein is CASSLEQGHSNTEAFF.

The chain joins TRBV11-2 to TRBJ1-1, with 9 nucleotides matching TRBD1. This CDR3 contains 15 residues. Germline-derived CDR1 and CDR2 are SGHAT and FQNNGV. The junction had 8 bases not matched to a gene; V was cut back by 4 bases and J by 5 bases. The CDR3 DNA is TGTGCCAGCAGCTCCGGACAGGGGCTGACAACTGAAGCTTTCTTT. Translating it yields CASSSGQGLTTEAFF.

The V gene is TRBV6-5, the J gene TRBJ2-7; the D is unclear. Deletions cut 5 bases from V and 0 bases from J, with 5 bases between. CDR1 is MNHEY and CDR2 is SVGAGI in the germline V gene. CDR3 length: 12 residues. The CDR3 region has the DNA TGTGCCAGCAGTGAGAACTCCTACGAGCAGTACTTC. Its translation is CASSENSYEQYF.

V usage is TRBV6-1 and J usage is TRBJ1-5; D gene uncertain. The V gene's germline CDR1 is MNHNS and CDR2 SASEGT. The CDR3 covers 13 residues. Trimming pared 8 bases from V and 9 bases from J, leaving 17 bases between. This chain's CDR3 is CASANGVITPQHF. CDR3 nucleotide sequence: TGTGCCAGCGCTAACGGGGTCATCACGCCCCAGCATTTT.

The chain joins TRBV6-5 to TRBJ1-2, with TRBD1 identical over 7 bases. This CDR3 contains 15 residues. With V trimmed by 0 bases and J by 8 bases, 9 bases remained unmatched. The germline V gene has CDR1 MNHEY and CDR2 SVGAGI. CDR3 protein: CASSYSLGTVDGYTF. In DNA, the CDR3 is TGTGCCAGCAGTTACTCGCTCGGGACAGTGGACGGCTACACCTTC.

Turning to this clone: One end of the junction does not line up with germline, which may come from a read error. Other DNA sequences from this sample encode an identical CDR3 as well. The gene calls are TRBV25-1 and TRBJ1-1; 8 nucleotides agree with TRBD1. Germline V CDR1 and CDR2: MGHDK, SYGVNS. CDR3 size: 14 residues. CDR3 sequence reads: CASSVTGANTEAFF. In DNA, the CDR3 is TGTGCCAGCAGTGTGACAGGGGCGAACACTGAAGCTTTTTTT.

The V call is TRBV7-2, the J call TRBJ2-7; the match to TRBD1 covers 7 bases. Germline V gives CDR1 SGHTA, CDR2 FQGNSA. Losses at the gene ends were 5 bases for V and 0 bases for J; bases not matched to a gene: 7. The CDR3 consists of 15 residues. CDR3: CASSPKDRNSYEQYF. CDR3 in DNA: TGTGCCAGCAGCCCCAAGGACAGGAACTCCTACGAGCAGTACTTC.

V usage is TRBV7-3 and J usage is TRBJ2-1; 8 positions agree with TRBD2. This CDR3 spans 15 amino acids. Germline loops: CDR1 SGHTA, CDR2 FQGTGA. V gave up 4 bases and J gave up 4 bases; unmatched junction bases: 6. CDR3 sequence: CASSSVAGLYNEQFF. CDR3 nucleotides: TGTGCCAGCAGCTCCGTAGCGGGACTTTACAATGAGCAGTTCTTC. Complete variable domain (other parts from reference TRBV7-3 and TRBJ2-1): GAGVSQTPSNKVTEKGKYVELRCDPISGHTALYWYRQSLGQGPEFLIYFQGTGAADDSGLPNDRFFAVRPEGSVSTLKIQRTERGDSAVYLCASSSVAGLYNEQFFGPGTRLTVL.

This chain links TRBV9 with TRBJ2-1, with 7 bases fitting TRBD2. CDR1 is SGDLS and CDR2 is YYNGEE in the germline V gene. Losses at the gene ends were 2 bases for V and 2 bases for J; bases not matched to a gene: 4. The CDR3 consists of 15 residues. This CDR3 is CASSVGGSAYNEQFF. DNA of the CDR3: TGTGCCAGCAGCGTGGGCGGGAGCGCCTACAATGAGCAGTTCTTC.